This T cell receptor beta chain derives from a study of early T cells in non-severe SARS-CoV-2 infection (dated by TCRdb to about 2021). At the level of the whole study: Bulk RNA from unsorted whole blood was used for TCR sequencing, so alpha and beta chains could not be paired. Beyond this particular receptor, the publication reports: Matching against VDJdb was skewed toward anti-spike CD8 responses, likely underestimated virus-specific expansions, and missed private and CD4 specificities.

Library creation used 5' RACE. Sequencing used a NextSeq 500. In the TCR library protocol, unique molecular identifiers were attached to individual cDNA molecules to correct for PCR bias and sequencing error. TCR alpha and beta chains were both sequenced, and the abundances of alpha and beta sequences in each sample were closely correlated with each other. In the authors' own workflow: Decombinator V4 was used to annotate the V gene, J gene and CDR3 of the TCR sequences. Expanded TCRs were defined as changing significantly between any two time points under a Poisson model with p below 0.0001. Abundances of TCRs were expressed as counts per million after normalisation to the total number of TCRs sequenced in each sample. MAIT TCRs were defined by TRAV1-2 paired with TRAJ12, TRAJ20 or TRAJ33, and iNKT TCRs by TRAV10 paired with TRAJ18. VDJdb, accessed 1 November 2021, was searched for CMV, EBV and SARS-CoV-2 annotated TCRs, with TCRs annotated for multiple antigens excluded. TCRdb cleaned the public reads at Q25 with fastp, built clones with MiXCR and kept in-frame beta chains. Rows are combined by CDR3 protein, so each entry shows the most common genes and DNA. These V and J calls derive from TCRdb rather than the authors' analysis. The sample data list fewer than 100,000 distinct CDR3 sequences, and around 11% of these were observed just once. Clones ranked in the top ten supply 4.7% of the sample.

As regards this clonotype: This clone's antigen is unknown. Per-nucleotide qualities are absent, and no much larger clonotype sits a single base away.

This was a case-control study nested in a cohort of healthcare workers in London, UK, who had nasopharyngeal swab PCR tests and blood samples taken every week. Healthcare workers were enrolled in the week of the UK lockdown, from 23 to 31 March 2020, and were followed every week for up to roughly 16 weeks. The V and J ends are trimmed by 1 base and 4 bases, leaving 11 bases between them. The germline V gene specifies LGHNA as CDR1 and YSLEER as CDR2. The CDR3 spans 16 residues, from the cysteine through the phenylalanine. Only the CDR3 region is kept as DNA, spanning 48 bases read in frame from base 1.

Sequencing was done on a sample of whole blood. The clonotype originates from an adult who was a healthcare worker with PCR-confirmed SARS-CoV-2 infection or an uninfected control (not recorded which). Rearrangement joined TRBV4-3 to TRBJ2-6, with no confident D gene call. The bases are TGCGCCAGCAGCCAAGTTCAAGGCTCCGGGGCCAACGTCCTGACTTTC. Its product reads: CASSQVQGSGANVLTF.